Presented here are 20 T cell receptor beta chains from one specimen sequenced in a study of T cell repertoires in cytomegalovirus infection. MiXCR, applied by TCRdb to the reads, yields one record per CDR3 protein. Of about 740,000 distinct CDR3 sequences listed, 35% were seen once; the top ten hold roughly 2.9%. Material: PBMCs. These receptor sequences come from a human donor in good health (CMV status not recorded). Some clones in this sample may be carry-over from other donors' samples.

The chain employs TRBV4-2 and TRBJ2-5; D gene unclear. Trimming removed 1 base from V and 3 bases from J, with 12 bases in between. CDR3 length equals 15 residues. CDR1 LGHNA and CDR2 YNFKEQ come from the germline V gene. CDR3 nucleotide sequence: TGTGCCAGCAGCCAAGGCCCGCGAAAAAAAGAGACCCAGTACTTC. Residues: CASSQGPRKKETQYF.

This clonotype came up many times. The rearrangement uses TRBV19 and TRBJ2-7, with 7 nucleotides matching TRBD1. Unmatched junction bases numbered 1, after V lost 5 bases and J lost 3 bases. Germline V CDR1 and CDR2: LNHDA, SQIVND (reference sequence). The CDR3 spans 12 residues. The CDR3 region is CASSHRGYEQYF. DNA for the CDR3: TGTGCCAGTAGTCACAGGGGCTACGAGCAGTACTTC.

The chain couples TRBV2 to TRBJ2-7; maybe TRBD1 (5 bases). The CDR3 runs 13 residues. Germline V gene data show CDR1 as SNHLY and CDR2 as FYNNEI. V lost 5 bases, J lost 2 bases, and 10 bases lay in between. The CDR3 is CASSSDSAYEQYF. In DNA, the CDR3 is TGTGCCAGCAGTTCCGACAGCGCCTACGAGCAGTACTTC.

With respect to this clonotype: Relative to the germline gene, one junction end is altered; a read error may explain this. V gene TRBV12-3 or TRBV12-4 combines with J gene TRBJ1-3, with 7 positions matching TRBD1. The CDR3 has 16 residues. The CDR3 loop reads CASRRQGLPSGNTIYF. The CDR3 DNA reads TGTGCCAGCAGGAGACAGGGATTACCCTCTGGGAACACCATATATTTT.

The genes are TRBV2 and TRBJ1-5; the D gene is possibly TRBD1 (5 bases). This CDR3 comprises 15 residues. The germline CDR1 and CDR2 sequences are SNHLY and FYNNEI. Trimming removed 3 bases at V and 2 bases at J, with 11 bases between. For the CDR3, the DNA is TGTGCCAGCAGTGAGGGGACTCTTGGCAATCAGCCCCAGCATTTT. Translation: CASSEGTLGNQPQHF.

Concerning this clonotype itself: This may be a read error, as it is one base from a much larger clone. V is TRBV7-2 and J is TRBJ2-3; either TRBD1 or TRBD2 may fit D (5 bases each). CDR3 length: 14 residues. V was trimmed by 7 bases and J by 6 bases, leaving 17 bases between them. Germline lookup yields CDR1 SGHTA and CDR2 FQGNSA. The CDR3 nucleotides read TGTGCCAGCACCACCCCCGGGGCGCAGGATACGCAGTATTTT. Encoded protein: CASTTPGAQDTQYF.

The J gene is TRBJ2-1, the V gene TRBV12-3 or TRBV12-4; 8 nucleotides agree with TRBD2. The CDR3 loop spans 14 amino acids. V gave up 5 bases and J gave up 7 bases; unmatched junction bases: 7. CDR3 sequence reads: CASSIQREKNEQFF. In DNA, the CDR3 is TGTGCCAGCAGTATTCAGCGGGAGAAGAATGAGCAGTTCTTC.

The chain is built from TRBV19 and TRBJ2-1, with D possibly TRBD2 on 5 matching bases. Germline V gene data show CDR1 as LNHDA and CDR2 as SQIVND (reference sequence). The V end was cut by 3 bases, the J end by 6 bases, with 15 bases between. The CDR3 extends over 15 amino acids. The CDR3 protein is CASSIGRAGGNEQFF. The DNA for the CDR3 is TGTGCCAGTAGTATCGGTCGGGCCGGAGGCAATGAGCAGTTCTTC.

The rearrangement joins TRBV7-6 to TRBJ2-2, with 8 bases matching TRBD2. The CDR3 is made up of 16 amino acids. The germline V gene has CDR1 SGHVS and CDR2 FNYEAQ. V lost 5 bases and J lost 1; bases outside the gene matches: 6. The CDR3 spells CASSQGLAGNTGELFF. As DNA, the CDR3 is TGTGCCAGCAGCCAAGGGCTAGCGGGGAACACCGGGGAGCTGTTTTTT.

This clonotype occurred once. This chain links TRBV20-1 with TRBJ2-7; D not certain. The CDR3 covers 12 residues. The V gene lost 3 bases and the J gene lost 7 bases, with 13 bases spanning the gap. CDR1 and CDR2 from the germline V gene are DFQATT and SNEGSKA (reference sequence). The CDR3 DNA is TGCAGTGCTAGCTATTCGATCGGTGAGCAGTACTTC. Translated: CSASYSIGEQYF.

The J gene is TRBJ1-2, the V gene TRBV6-4, with D possibly matching TRBD1 (6 bases). V was clipped by 2 bases and J by 8 bases, with 12 bases between them. This CDR3 is built from 13 residues. CDR1 and CDR2 (germline): MRHNA, SNTAGT. CDR3 in DNA: TGTGCCAGCAGTGACGAGGGGGTGGGCGGCTACACCTTC. It codes for CASSDEGVGGYTF.

Only a few counts were recorded for this clonotype. The chain joins TRBV5-4 to TRBJ1-2, with D unclear. The CDR3 length is 14 residues. The V gene lost 0 bases and the J gene lost 6 bases, with 12 bases spanning the gap. The germline gives CDR1 SGHNT, CDR2 YYREEE (reference sequence). The CDR3 DNA sequence: TGTGCCAGCAGCTTGGCCCGGGAGGTCCATGGCTACACCTTC. Translating gives CASSLAREVHGYTF.

The J gene is TRBJ2-7, the V gene TRBV4-2, with TRBD2 matching over 7 bases. Germline V gene data show CDR1 as LGHNA and CDR2 as YNFKEQ. Trimming took 3 bases from V and 4 from J; bases not matched to a gene: 6. This CDR3 comprises 14 residues. CDR3 sequence: CASSHWGGEYEQYF. The DNA of the CDR3 is TGTGCCAGCAGCCATTGGGGGGGGGAATACGAGCAGTACTTC.

As for this clonotype: A single base separates this from a much larger clone, so it may be a read error. J is TRBJ2-1 and V is TRBV7-6; 14 bases fit TRBD2. The CDR3 runs 15 residues. Per the germline V gene, CDR1 is SGHVS and CDR2 is FNYEAQ. The chain's CDR3 is CASAGLAGVYNGQFF. CDR3 nucleotide sequence: TGTGCCTCTGCGGGACTAGCGGGAGTATACAATGGGCAGTTCTTC. Complete variable domain (other parts from reference TRBV7-6 and TRBJ2-1): GAGVSQSPRYKVTKRGQDVALRCDPISGHVSLYWYRQALGQGPEFLTYFNYEAQQDKSGLPNDRFSAERPEGSISTLTIQRTEQRDSAMYRCASAGLAGVYNGQFFGPGTRLTVL.

In this sample, this clonotype turned up a few times. V is TRBV4-1 and J is TRBJ1-6; D might be TRBD1 (5 bases). V shed 2 bases and J shed 9 bases, with 14 bases lying between them. CDR3 size: 15 residues. CDR1 and CDR2 (germline): MGHRA, YSYEKL. The CDR3 DNA sequence: TGCGCCAGCAGCCAACTAAGGGACCGGATTTCACCCCTCCACTTT. Translating gives CASSQLRDRISPLHF.

This clonotype has a single count. The chain uses TRBV10-3 and TRBJ1-1; D remains unclear. The V gene's germline CDR1 is ENHRY and CDR2 SYGVKD. The CDR3 is 12 amino acids. V lost 3 bases to trimming and J lost 6 bases, with 8 bases between them. CDR3 amino acids: CAISESPAEAFF. The CDR3 nucleotides are TGTGCCATCAGTGAATCGCCGGCTGAAGCTTTCTTT.

The V call is TRBV7-2, the J call TRBJ1-4, with D possibly matching TRBD1 (6 bases). This CDR3 has 15 amino acids. V lost 5 bases to trimming and J lost 8 bases, with 18 bases between them. Germline values: CDR1 SGHTA, CDR2 FQGNSA. In nucleotides, the CDR3 is TGTGCCAGCAGCCCCGATCTAGGGGGGGGCGAAAAACTGTTTTTT. Its translation: CASSPDLGGGEKLFF.

The J gene is TRBJ2-1, the V gene TRBV6-1; D is perhaps TRBD1 or TRBD2 (5 bases each). The CDR3 has 16 amino acids. Germline CDR1 is MNHNS and CDR2 is SASEGT. V lost 5 bases and J lost 2, with 16 bases in between. This CDR3 is CASSSIGTPPYNEQFF. CDR3 nucleotides: TGTGCCAGCAGTTCGATTGGGACGCCCCCCTACAATGAGCAGTTCTTC.

The J gene is TRBJ2-4, the V gene TRBV4-1; D unclear. Germline V CDR1 and CDR2: MGHRA, YSYEKL. This CDR3 has 17 residues. The V and J ends lost 1 base and 0 bases respectively, with 13 bases between them. Written as DNA, the CDR3 is TGCGCCAGCAGCCAAGGCCGGGCCCGAGAAGCCAAAAACATTCAGTACTTC. It yields the protein CASSQGRAREAKNIQYF.

This clonotype occurred many times. V usage is TRBV6-1 and J usage is TRBJ2-3; D uncertain. Trimming took off 6 bases at V and 8 bases at J, with 12 bases between the two ends. Germline V gene data show CDR1 as MNHNS and CDR2 as SASEGT. CDR3 size: 12 residues. This CDR3 is CASRTGLVTQYF. In nucleotides, the CDR3 is TGTGCCAGCAGAACTGGGTTGGTTACGCAGTATTTT.